This T cell receptor beta chain was observed in a study of PD-L1 blockade in urothelial cancer. Background on the study: Patients initiated atezolizumab in the mid-2010s at 1,200 mg intravenously every 3 weeks. In the patient group, about 90% of the roughly 29 were males with bladder-origin urothelial cancer. Study-level results: Below-median pretreatment blood TCR clonality was a predictor of better survival.

V gave up 6 bases and J gave up 0 bases, with 8 bases separating them. CDR1 and CDR2 from the germline V gene are LGHNT and FRNRAP. This CDR3 is built from 13 residues. Clones were read by immunoSEQ multiplex PCR, and TCRdb kept only the in-frame ones, dropping some. This sample yields 11,000 to 15,000 clones, of which roughly 90% are seen a single time; roughly 15% belongs to the top ten. Of note for this clone: What it binds is unknown.

Here the sequenced sample was PBMCs, taken around atezolizumab (anti-PD-L1) treatment. The TCR comes from a man in his 70s with urothelial cancer. This chain connects TRBV12-5 to TRBJ1-1, with D perhaps matching TRBD1 (6 bases). The chain's CDR3 is CASGGAMNTEAFF. As DNA, the CDR3 is TGTGCTAGTGGGGGGGCCATGAACACTGAAGCTTTCTTT.